A single sample gave rise to the 9 T cell receptor beta chains below, sequenced in a study of cytomegalovirus exposure and HLA in healthy donors. Repertoires were generated with immunoSEQ multiplex PCR, while TCRdb's copy carries only in-frame clones and drops some. Of 150,000 or so clones in the sample, about 86% were seen once. Sample: PBMCs. These receptors originate from a human donor in good health.

The chain recombines TRBV19 with TRBJ2-1; TRBD2 aligns across 9 bases. Germline loops: CDR1 LNHDA, CDR2 SQIVND (reference sequence). CDR3 length: 16 amino acids. V shed 2 bases and J 0 bases; nucleotides not matched to a gene: 2. The CDR3 spells CASSIFSGGSYNEQFF. CDR3 DNA sequence: TGTGCCAGTAGTATATTTAGCGGGGGCTCCTACAATGAGCAGTTCTTC.

The chain employs TRBV5-1 and TRBJ2-7; 8 bases fit TRBD1. V lost 4 bases and J lost 7; bases outside the gene matches: 16. CDR3 length: 16 residues. Germline V gene data show CDR1 as SGHRS and CDR2 as YFSETQ. CDR3 sequence reads: CASSPLSGTGREEQYF. CDR3 bases: TGCGCCAGCAGCCCACTATCCGGGACAGGTAGGGAAGAGCAGTACTTC.

This chain joins TRBV6-5 and TRBJ1-2; D unclear. Germline values: CDR1 MNHEY, CDR2 SVGAGI. This CDR3 has 12 amino acids. V dropped 2 bases and J dropped 4 bases, with 5 bases sitting between them. CDR3 bases: TGTGCCAGCAGTTACCCGGGCTATGGCTACACCTTC. Translating gives CASSYPGYGYTF.

This chain uses TRBV6-5 with TRBJ2-3; D perhaps matches TRBD1 (6 bases). Germline assignment: CDR1 MNHEY and CDR2 SVGAGI. V shed 4 bases and J shed 6 bases, with 14 bases lying between them. The CDR3 covers 14 residues. The chain's CDR3 is CASSSQGYSDTQYF. The CDR3 region has the DNA TGTGCCAGCAGTTCTCAGGGGTACTCGGATACGCAGTATTTT.

The chain links TRBV5-1 to TRBJ2-3; TRBD2 matches 13 bases. Germline-derived CDR1 and CDR2 are SGHRS and YFSETQ. With V trimmed by 2 bases and J by 0 bases, 15 bases remained unmatched. The CDR3 extends over 21 amino acids. The CDR3 here is CASSFPNKLAGGPPSTDTQYF. The CDR3 region has the DNA TGCGCCAGCAGCTTTCCCAATAAACTAGCGGGAGGGCCCCCTAGCACAGATACGCAGTATTTT.

For the CDR3, the DNA is TGCGCCAGCAGCCAGAGAGGAGTGGGAAGGGGCACTGAAGCTTTCTTT. The encoded protein is CASSQRGVGRGTEAFF. The chain combines TRBV4-3 with TRBJ1-1, with D possibly matching TRBD1 (5 bases). Germline V gene data show CDR1 as LGHNA and CDR2 as YSLEER. The CDR3 is 16 amino acids. The V gene lost 3 bases and the J gene lost 4 bases, with 18 bases spanning the gap.

The chain's CDR3 is CASSGGQITDTQYF. For the CDR3, the DNA is TGTGCCAGCAGTGGCGGACAGATCACAGATACGCAGTATTTT. The chain is built from TRBV6-4 and TRBJ2-3, with a tentative D call TRBD1 (6 bases). V lost 4 bases and J lost 2, with 10 bases in between. This CDR3 region has 14 residues. CDR1 MRHNA and CDR2 SNTAGT come from the germline V gene.

V usage is TRBV6-5 and J usage is TRBJ2-7; the match to TRBD2 covers 10 bases. The trim removed 10 bases at V and 4 bases at J, leaving 13 bases unmatched. The CDR3 covers 15 residues. Germline-derived CDR1 and CDR2 are MNHEY and SVGAGI. The CDR3 DNA follows: TGTGCCACCATGAGCCATAGCGGGAGGAGATACGAGCAGTACTTC. Translated: CATMSHSGRRYEQYF.

The V call is TRBV5-6, the J call TRBJ1-2, with TRBD1 identical over 8 bases. The V gene end was trimmed by 4 bases and the J gene end by 6 bases; junction bases not matched to a gene: 11. This CDR3 is built from 15 residues. The germline V gene encodes CDR1 SGHDT and CDR2 YYEEEE. CDR3 sequence reads: CASSRVDRGAHGYTF. For the CDR3, the DNA is TGTGCCAGCAGCAGGGTCGACAGGGGCGCGCATGGCTACACCTTC.